These 24 T cell receptor beta chains share one sample of origin, sequenced in a study of T cells in Graves' hyperthyroidism and ophthalmopathy (dated by TCRdb to between 2018 and 2021). Libraries came from multiplex PCR. For sequencing, an Illumina HiSeq 2000 was employed. TCR beta CDR3 regions were amplified from RNA transcripts. A first-round RT-PCR of the TCR CDR3 used the HTBI primer set with the Qiagen OneStep RT-PCR kit. In TCRdb, the public reads were trimmed at Q25 with fastp and aligned with MiXCR, with productive beta chains retained. Each record represents a unique CDR3 protein, reported with the most common genes and DNA among its rows. The sample table contains about 570,000 distinct CDR3 sequences; only one count was recorded for around 13% of them. The top ten constitute 11% to 15% of the sample. Sample: blood. These receptors all stem from a woman in her thirties or forties with Graves' hyperthyroidism.

The sample holds a few counts of this clonotype. This may come from a read error, since a much larger clone is one base off. The chain has TRBV5-1 and TRBJ1-1, with D possibly being TRBD1 (5 bases). CDR3 length: 15 residues. Germline values: CDR1 SGHRS, CDR2 YFSETQ. CDR3 nucleotide sequence: TGCGCCAGCAGCTTACAAGGGGCCCTGAACGCTGAAGCTTTCTTT. Translating gives CASSLQGALNAEAFF.

This clonotype was found many times. The chain has TRBV9 and TRBJ2-2, with TRBD2 identical over 9 bases. Trimming cost V 0 bases and J 5 bases; bases outside gene matches: 5. This CDR3 contains 16 residues. Germline V gene sequence: CDR1 SGDLS, CDR2 YYNGEE. DNA of the CDR3: TGTGCCAGCAGCGTAGTTAGCGGGAGCAGTACCGGGGAGCTGTTTTTT. Translated: CASSVVSGSSTGELFF.

This clonotype was seen repeatedly, ten times or more. The V gene is TRBV27, the J gene TRBJ2-1; TRBD1 agrees at 10 bases. Per the germline V gene, CDR1 is MNHEY and CDR2 is SMNVEV (reference sequence). The length of the CDR3 is 15 residues. The junction had 8 bases not matched to a gene; V was cut back by 5 bases and J by 7 bases. The CDR3 sequence is CASSSLGTGENEQFF. The DNA for the CDR3 is TGTGCCAGCAGTAGCTTAGGGACAGGGGAGAATGAGCAGTTCTTC.

This clonotype was seen many times. CDR3 sequence reads: CAISGGTAYEQYF. DNA for the CDR3: TGTGCCATCAGTGGAGGGACAGCCTACGAGCAGTACTTC. The V call is TRBV10-3, the J call TRBJ2-7, with 7 positions matching TRBD1. J lost 2 bases, V lost 4 bases, and 2 bases had no gene match. This CDR3 has 13 amino acids. CDR1 and CDR2 from the germline V gene are ENHRY and SYGVKD.

A few counts support this clonotype. This chain links TRBV5-4 with TRBJ2-4, with D perhaps matching TRBD1 or TRBD2 (5 bases each). The CDR3 runs 16 residues. Germline CDR1 is SGHNT and CDR2 is YYREEE (reference sequence). V lost 2 bases, J lost 0 bases, and 12 bases lay in between. In nucleotides, the CDR3 is TGTGCCAGCAGCTTCTCTGGGGGAGTAGCCAAAAACATTCAGTACTTC. It codes for CASSFSGGVAKNIQYF.

This clonotype was recorded at least ten times. This rearrangement joins TRBV5-1 to TRBJ2-1, with D uncertain. Germline V gives CDR1 SGHRS, CDR2 YFSETQ. The length of the CDR3 is 20 residues. V was pared by 4 bases and J by 0 bases, with 26 bases between. The CDR3 sequence: CASSPSSSPRGESSYNEQFF. The CDR3 DNA follows: TGCGCCAGCAGCCCCAGCAGCTCCCCACGCGGAGAGAGCTCCTACAATGAGCAGTTCTTC.

The chain links TRBV29-1 to TRBJ1-2; 7 bases are a match to TRBD1. V lost 4 bases to trimming and J lost 5 bases; unmatched junction nucleotides: 4. The CDR3 runs 12 residues. The germline V gene has CDR1 SQVTM and CDR2 ANQGSEA. The CDR3 loop is CSVAGTEYGYTF. CDR3 nucleotides: TGCAGCGTTGCCGGGACAGAGTATGGCTACACCTTC. The whole variable domain, remainder taken from reference TRBV29-1 and TRBJ1-2, is SAVISQKPSRDICQRGTSLTIQCQVDSQVTMMFWYRQQPGQSLTLIATANQGSEATYESGFVIDKFPISRPNLTFSTLTVSNMSPEDSSIYLCSVAGTEYGYTFGSGTRLTVV.

This clonotype has a count of ten or more. The V and J genes are TRBV3-1 and TRBJ2-5; 7 nucleotides line up with TRBD2. Germline V gene data show CDR1 as LGHDT and CDR2 as YNNKEL (reference sequence). The length of the CDR3 is 15 residues. V lost 1 base to trimming and J lost 5 bases; unmatched junction nucleotides: 7. The CDR3 nucleotides read TGTGCCAGCAGCCAAGCGGCGGGAGTCTGGGAGACCCAGTACTTC. Translated: CASSQAAGVWETQYF.

The sample holds many counts of this clonotype. This chain joins TRBV7-2 and TRBJ2-3, with D perhaps matching TRBD2 (6 bases). Germline assignment: CDR1 SGHTA and CDR2 FQGNSA. CDR3 length: 16 amino acids. The V end lost 0 bases, the J end lost 3 bases, and 13 bases lay between the germline ends. Here the CDR3 DNA reads TGTGCCAGCAGCTTAGCGCCGGGAGTAATGACAGATACGCAGTATTTT. Encoded protein: CASSLAPGVMTDTQYF.

Comments on this clonotype: A much bigger clone sits one base away, suggesting this may be a read error. The V call is TRBV5-6, the J call TRBJ2-7, with 11 bases fitting TRBD2. The DNA matches TRBJ2-1 better at its end, which makes the J call doubtful. The V gene's germline CDR1 is SGHDT and CDR2 YYEEEE. The CDR3 sequence is 18 residues long. In DNA, the CDR3 is TGTGCCAGCAGCTTGGCCACTAGCGGGAGTAGGTTGGCCTACGAGCAGTTCTTC. Protein sequence: CASSLATSGSRLAYEQFF.

This clonotype appeared many times. V usage is TRBV7-9 and J usage is TRBJ2-7, with 8 bases fitting TRBD1. CDR3 length equals 16 residues. V was clipped by 6 bases and J by 2 bases; unmatched bases: 12. Germline V gene data show CDR1 as SEHNR and CDR2 as FQNEAQ (reference sequence). CDR3 region: CASSHQGAFRPYEQYF. The CDR3 DNA is TGTGCCAGCAGTCATCAGGGGGCGTTTAGACCCTACGAGCAGTACTTC.

This clonotype was counted ten times or more. The J gene is TRBJ1-2, the V gene TRBV5-1, with 7 bases fitting TRBD1. Germline CDR1 SGHRS, CDR2 YFSETQ. Losses at the gene ends were 3 bases for V and 5 bases for J; bases not matched to a gene: 4. The CDR3 extends over 13 amino acids. The chain's CDR3 is CASSWGQSYGYTF. The CDR3 region has the DNA TGCGCCAGCAGCTGGGGACAGAGTTATGGCTACACCTTC.

The chain employs TRBV7-9 and TRBJ2-3, with TRBD2 matching 11 bases. The CDR3 runs 16 residues. After removal of 6 bases from V and 4 bases from J, the junction contained 9 bases not matched to a gene. Germline CDR1 and CDR2: SEHNR and FQNEAQ (reference sequence). Here the CDR3 DNA reads TGTGCCAGCAGTTATACTAGCGGGAGCGGTGCAGATACGCAGTATTTT. It yields the protein CASSYTSGSGADTQYF.

This clonotype was seen repeatedly, ten times or more. The chain combines TRBV28 with TRBJ2-7, with 8 bases fitting TRBD1. The CDR3 has 13 amino acids. J was trimmed by 2 bases and V by 6 bases; bases with no gene match: 3. Germline CDR1 is MDHEN and CDR2 is SYDVKM. CDR3 protein: CASRWTGTYEQYF. The CDR3 DNA reads as TGTGCCAGCAGATGGACAGGGACCTACGAGCAGTACTTC.

CDR3: CASSQPKGTRISYEQYF. The CDR3 nucleotides are TGTGCCAGCAGCCAACCTAAGGGGACAAGAATCTCCTACGAGCAGTACTTC. V gene TRBV3-1 combines with J gene TRBJ2-7, with D tentatively TRBD1 (6 bases). CDR3 length: 17 amino acids. V was pared by 2 bases and J by 0 bases, with 17 bases between. Germline CDR1 LGHDT, CDR2 YNNKEL (reference sequence).

This sequence joins TRBV2 and TRBJ2-1; TRBD2 aligns across 9 bases. CDR3 size: 15 residues. Germline CDR1 is SNHLY and CDR2 is FYNNEI. Trimming cost V 4 bases and J 4 bases; bases outside gene matches: 5. CDR3: CASSVSSGGYNEQFF. CDR3 DNA sequence: TGTGCCAGCAGTGTGAGTAGCGGGGGTTACAATGAGCAGTTCTTC.

This clonotype showed up many times. The chain is built from TRBV24-1 and TRBJ2-2, with 8 bases that match TRBD1. This CDR3 has 15 amino acids. V lost 10 bases, J lost 6 bases, and 12 bases stayed unmatched. Germline CDR1 reads KGHDR; CDR2 reads SFDVKD. In nucleotides, the CDR3 is TGTGCCACGCGTGCCGGGACAGGCCAAGCCGGGGAGCTGTTTTTT. Residues: CATRAGTGQAGELFF.

The sample holds many counts of this clonotype. The V gene is TRBV7-2, the J gene TRBJ2-1; D gene uncertain. Trimming removed 0 bases from V and 9 bases from J, with 6 bases in between. The CDR3 loop spans 12 amino acids. Germline-derived CDR1 and CDR2 are SGHTA and FQGNSA. The CDR3 is CASSLADFEQFF. CDR3 sequence (DNA): TGTGCCAGCAGCTTAGCAGATTTTGAGCAGTTCTTC.

This clonotype was seen just once. An end of the junction does not agree with germline; a read error may underlie this. The chain employs TRBV6-1 and TRBJ1-5; D gene uncertain. The CDR3 loop spans 12 amino acids. Germline V lookup: CDR1 MNHNS, CDR2 SASEGT. CDR3 nucleotide sequence: TGTGCCACCGGGCGATTCAATCGGCCCCAGCATTTT. Amino acid sequence: CATGRFNRPQHF.

This clonotype was detected only a few times. The V call is TRBV6-1, the J call TRBJ2-1; no firm D call. The germline V gene encodes CDR1 MNHNS and CDR2 SASEGT. This CDR3 has 15 residues. The V and J ends lost 5 bases and 3 bases respectively, with 14 bases between them. CDR3 sequence reads: CASSPGSVDYNEQFF. DNA of the CDR3: TGTGCCAGCAGTCCTGGGTCTGTCGACTACAATGAGCAGTTCTTC.

This clonotype was seen at least ten times. J is TRBJ1-5 and V is TRBV20-1; TRBD1 agrees at 7 bases. Losses at the gene ends were 4 bases for V and 5 bases for J; bases not matched to a gene: 5. This CDR3 contains 13 residues. CDR1 and CDR2 (germline): DFQATT, SNEGSKA (reference sequence). DNA for the CDR3: TGCAGTGCTACCAGGGACAGCGATCAGCCCCAGCATTTT. Protein product: CSATRDSDQPQHF.

This clonotype showed up just once. The chain joins TRBV3-1 to TRBJ2-1; 8 nucleotides match TRBD2. The germline CDR1 and CDR2 sequences are LGHDT and YNNKEL (reference sequence). The ends lost 1 base at V and 9 bases at J; junction bases unmatched: 5. CDR3 length: 14 amino acids. CDR3 protein: CASSQGGGGTEQFF. The DNA for the CDR3 is TGTGCCAGCAGCCAAGGCGGCGGGGGGACTGAGCAGTTCTTC.

This clonotype was found many times. The rearrangement joins TRBV11-1 to TRBJ2-3; D not resolved. This CDR3 is 12 amino acids long. Germline values: CDR1 SGHAT, CDR2 FQDESV (reference sequence). V lost 6 bases to trimming and J lost 5 bases, with 9 bases between them. Written as DNA, the CDR3 is TGTGCCAGCAGTCCAGAGCGAGATACGCAGTATTTT. Translating it yields CASSPERDTQYF.

This clonotype has just a few counts. V usage is TRBV29-1 and J usage is TRBJ2-1; no clear D. Germline CDR1 and CDR2: SQVTM and ANQGSEA. Trimming removed 4 bases from V and 0 bases from J, with 7 bases in between. The CDR3 loop spans 13 amino acids. The CDR3 region has the DNA TGCAGCGTTGCTGGGAACTCCTACAATGAGCAGTTCTTC. It codes for CSVAGNSYNEQFF.